Sequencing of this T cell receptor beta chain was carried out in a study of long-term antiretroviral therapy in people with HIV. Study as a whole: Specimens dating back about a decade before the 2015 immediate-ART recommendation are the oldest included.

Version v3.0 of the immunoSEQ assay was performed at survey level. Measured with immunoSEQ multiplex PCR; TCRdb has only the in-frame clones, and not every one. Of about 11,000 clones listed, about 80% are singletons. The study drew at least one pre-ART and at least two post-ART PBMC samples from every donor. The CDR3 consists of 15 residues. Trimming shortened V by 6 bases and J by 0 bases, and 15 bases separated the two germline ends. The germline CDR1 and CDR2 sequences are MNHEY and SMNVEV (reference sequence). V is TRBV27 and J is TRBJ2-7, with D perhaps TRBD1 or TRBD2 (5 bases each). This sequence originates from a man in his fifties or sixties with HIV. Specimen: unsorted PBMCs, collected roughly 7.3 years after starting antiretroviral therapy. The CDR3 here is CASSLAPGPSYEQYF. In nucleotides, the CDR3 is TGTGCCAGCAGCCTTGCACCGGGACCCTCCTACGAGCAGTACTTC.